This TCR beta chain emerged from a study of regulatory T cells in long-lasting Graves disease. Study findings and constraints: Having few samples may have compromised the accuracy. TRBV28 was favored in persistent disease, as were TRBJ1-2 and TRBJ2-5.

Of note for this clonotype: Its antigen is undetermined.

Described time point: newly diagnosed GD, antithyroid drugs for less than 3 months. From PBMCs, RNA was extracted and then used to make the TCR library. The CDR3 is 16 amino acids. The J segment lost 6 bases and the V segment lost 4 bases, leaving 11 bases of the junction unmatched. Arm-PCR with iRepertoire HTBI primers amplified the CDR3 regions for these TCR beta libraries. In TCRdb, the multiplex PCR reads were re-called with MiXCR into one record per CDR3 protein. The table records 350,000 to 500,000 distinct CDR3 sequences, less than 15% of them present only once. This sample also belongs to another study, concerning T cells in Graves' hyperthyroidism and ophthalmopathy. In that study: Newly diagnosed hyperthyroidism, duration under 2 months, in patients aged 18 to 65. In the first-round RT-PCR of the TCR CDR3, the HTBI primer set was used.

The TCR was taken from a woman aged 45-65 years with Graves disease. The chain has TRBV12-3 or TRBV12-4 and TRBJ2-5, with 10 bases aligning to TRBD1. This material consisted of peripheral blood mononuclear cells (PBMCs), taken at new diagnosis, from a patient treated with antithyroid drugs. This CDR3 is CASSSPGTGAIKTQYF. The CDR3 DNA sequence: TGTGCCAGCAGTTCACCCGGGACAGGGGCGATTAAGACCCAGTACTTC.